Listed here are 2 T cell receptor beta chains from one sample, sequenced in a study of tumor and adjacent non-tumor tissue in lung cancer. The library came from three nested PCR rounds adapted from ARM-PCR protocols. Each CDR3 protein gets one entry after TCRdb re-called the multiplex PCR reads with MiXCR. Of about 93,000 distinct CDR3 sequences listed, around three fifths were seen once; the top ten hold 15%. This sample's RNA came from whole unsorted tissue. Material for sequencing was lung tumor tissue. The source is a man in his sixties or seventies with non-small cell lung cancer.

Comments on this clonotype: The CDR3 ends on some other residue instead of the conserved phenylalanine or tryptophan, so this is likely a read error. The chain joins TRBV11-1 to TRBJ1-1; possible D gene TRBD1, 5 bases. The CDR3 sequence is 15 residues long. Germline V gives CDR1 SGHAT, CDR2 FQDESV (reference sequence). V lost 7 bases and J 3 bases, leaving 18 bases between the germline ends. The CDR3 coding sequence is TGTGCCAGCACCCCATGGGGGATAAGAGACACTGAAGCTTTCATT. It encodes CASTPWGIRDTEAFI.

Notes on this clonotype: This may come from a read error, since a much larger clone is one base off. This sequence joins TRBV7-9 and TRBJ2-4, with D uncertain. This CDR3 is 15 amino acids long. CDR1 is SEHNR and CDR2 is FQNEAQ in the germline V gene (reference sequence). V lost 5 bases and J lost 0, with 11 bases in between. CDR3 protein: CASSQTDRAKNIQYF. The DNA of the CDR3 is TGTGCCAGCAGCCAGACCGATCGAGCCAAAAACATTCAGTACTTC.